The 2 T cell receptor beta chains given below trace back to one sample, sequenced in a study of T cells in Graves' hyperthyroidism and ophthalmopathy (dated by TCRdb to between 2017 and 2020). Libraries were prepared through multiplex PCR. TCRdb shows the sequencer as Illumina HiSeq 2000. TCR beta CDR3 regions were amplified from RNA transcripts. The first round of RT-PCR for the TCR CDR3 was performed with the HTBI primer set and the Qiagen OneStep RT-PCR kit. TCRdb applied fastp at Q25 and MiXCR to the public reads, then kept only in-frame beta chains. Each CDR3 protein gets just one entry, which takes the most common genes and DNA from the rows behind it. Across this sample there are under 350,000 distinct CDR3 sequences, with over 15% seen only once. The leading ten clones occupy 55% to 60% of the sample. The sample comprised blood. The receptors stem from a woman in her fifties or sixties with Graves' ophthalmopathy.

This clonotype was counted only a few times. V is TRBV20-1 and J is TRBJ2-2; D may be TRBD1 (6 bases). The germline CDR1 and CDR2 sequences are DFQATT and SNEGSKA (reference sequence). The V end was cut by 2 bases, the J end by 3 bases, with 16 bases between. The CDR3 loop spans 16 amino acids. The CDR3 sequence: CSARRSGARYTGELFF. CDR3 coding DNA: TGCAGTGCTAGAAGATCAGGGGCTCGATACACCGGGGAGCTGTTTTTT.

J is TRBJ2-7 and V is TRBV4-2, with 14 bases aligning to TRBD2. This CDR3 has 18 residues. Germline V gene lookup returns CDR1 LGHNA and CDR2 YNFKEQ. V shed 0 bases and J 4 bases; nucleotides not matched to a gene: 8. The CDR3 protein is CASSQDKRGLAGVYEQYF. In DNA, the CDR3 is TGTGCCAGCAGCCAAGACAAAAGGGGACTAGCGGGAGTATACGAGCAGTACTTC.